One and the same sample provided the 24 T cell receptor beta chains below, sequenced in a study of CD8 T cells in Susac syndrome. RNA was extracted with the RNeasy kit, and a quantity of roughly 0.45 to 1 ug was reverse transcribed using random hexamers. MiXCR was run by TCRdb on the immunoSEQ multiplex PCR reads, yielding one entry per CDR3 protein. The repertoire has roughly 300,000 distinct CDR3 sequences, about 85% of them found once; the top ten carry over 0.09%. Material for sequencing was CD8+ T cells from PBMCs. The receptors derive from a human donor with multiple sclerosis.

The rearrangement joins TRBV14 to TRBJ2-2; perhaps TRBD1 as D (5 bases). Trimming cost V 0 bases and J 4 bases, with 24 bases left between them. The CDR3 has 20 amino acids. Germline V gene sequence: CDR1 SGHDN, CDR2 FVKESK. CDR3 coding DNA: TGTGCCAGCAGCCAAGAACAGCGAGGCCTTCAGGGCCATTCCACCGGGGAGCTGTTTTTT. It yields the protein CASSQEQRGLQGHSTGELFF.

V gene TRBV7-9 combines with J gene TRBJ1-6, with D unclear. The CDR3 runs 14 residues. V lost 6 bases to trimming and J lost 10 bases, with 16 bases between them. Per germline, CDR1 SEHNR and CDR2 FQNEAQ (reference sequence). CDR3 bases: TGTGCCAGCAGACCCGCGCCCGCCTTGTCACCCCTCCACTTT. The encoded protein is CASRPAPALSPLHF. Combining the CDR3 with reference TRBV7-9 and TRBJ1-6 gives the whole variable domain DTGVSQNPRHKITKRGQNVTFRCDPISEHNRLYWYRQTLGQGPEFLTYFQNEAQLEKSRLLSDRFSAERPKGSFSTLEIQRTEQGDSAMYLCASRPAPALSPLHFGNGTRLTVT.

This CDR3 is CASSLHWGPSYEQYF. CDR3 coding DNA: TGTGCCAGCAGCTTACATTGGGGGCCCTCCTACGAGCAGTACTTC. The chain uses TRBV7-9 and TRBJ2-7; tentative D call: TRBD1 (6 bases). The CDR3 sequence is 15 residues long. The germline V gene encodes CDR1 SEHNR and CDR2 FQNEAQ (reference sequence). Trimming left V 2 bases short and J 0 bases short, with 11 bases between.

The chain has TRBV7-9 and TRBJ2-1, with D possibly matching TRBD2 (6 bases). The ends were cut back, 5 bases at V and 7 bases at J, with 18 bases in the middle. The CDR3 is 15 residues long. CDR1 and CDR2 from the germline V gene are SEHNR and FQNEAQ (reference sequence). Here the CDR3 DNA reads TGTGCCAGCAGCGCACCGGGAGAAAGGAGGAATGAGCAGTTCTTC. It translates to CASSAPGERRNEQFF. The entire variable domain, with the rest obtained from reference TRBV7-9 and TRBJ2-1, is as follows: DTGVSQNPRHKITKRGQNVTFRCDPISEHNRLYWYRQTLGQGPEFLTYFQNEAQLEKSRLLSDRFSAERPKGSFSTLEIQRTEQGDSAMYLCASSAPGERRNEQFFGPGTRLTVL.

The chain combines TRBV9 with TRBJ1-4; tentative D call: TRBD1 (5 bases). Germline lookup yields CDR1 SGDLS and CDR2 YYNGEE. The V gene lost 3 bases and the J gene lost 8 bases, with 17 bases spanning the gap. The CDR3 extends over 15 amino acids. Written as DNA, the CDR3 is TGTGCCAGCAGCGGGAGGGGCGCGGAACGAGAAAAACTGTTTTTT. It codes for CASSGRGAEREKLFF. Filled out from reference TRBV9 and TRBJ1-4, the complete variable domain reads DSGVTQTPKHLITATGQRVTLRCSPRSGDLSVYWYQQSLDQGLQFLIQYYNGEERAKGNILERFSAQQFPDLHSELNLSSLELGDSALYFCASSGRGAEREKLFFGSGTQLSVL.

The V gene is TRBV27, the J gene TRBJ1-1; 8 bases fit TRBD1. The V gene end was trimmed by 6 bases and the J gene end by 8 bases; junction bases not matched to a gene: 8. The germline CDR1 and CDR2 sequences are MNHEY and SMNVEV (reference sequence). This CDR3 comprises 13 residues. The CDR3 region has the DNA TGTGCCAGCAGGACAGGGGCCCTCCGGGAAGCTTTCTTT. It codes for CASRTGALREAFF.

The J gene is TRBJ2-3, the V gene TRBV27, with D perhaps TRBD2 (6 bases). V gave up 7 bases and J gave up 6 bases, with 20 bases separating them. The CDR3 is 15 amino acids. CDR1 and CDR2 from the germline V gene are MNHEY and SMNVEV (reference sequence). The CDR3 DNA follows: TGTGCCAGCACCCCTTCTTGGACTGGGGGGGATACGCAGTATTTT. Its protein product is CASTPSWTGGDTQYF.

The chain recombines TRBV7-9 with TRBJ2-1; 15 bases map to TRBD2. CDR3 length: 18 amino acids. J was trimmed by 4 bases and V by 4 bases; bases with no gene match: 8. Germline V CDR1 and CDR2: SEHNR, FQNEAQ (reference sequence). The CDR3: CASSWGLAGGPIYNEQFF. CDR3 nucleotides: TGTGCCAGCAGCTGGGGACTAGCGGGGGGACCCATTTACAATGAGCAGTTCTTC.

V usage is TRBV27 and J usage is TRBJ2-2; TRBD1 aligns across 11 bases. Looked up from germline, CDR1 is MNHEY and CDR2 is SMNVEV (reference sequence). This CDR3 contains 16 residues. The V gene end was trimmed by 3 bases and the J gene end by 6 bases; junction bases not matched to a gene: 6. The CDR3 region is CASSFGTGGTAGELFF. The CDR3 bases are TGTGCCAGCAGTTTCGGGACAGGGGGGACTGCCGGGGAGCTGTTTTTT.

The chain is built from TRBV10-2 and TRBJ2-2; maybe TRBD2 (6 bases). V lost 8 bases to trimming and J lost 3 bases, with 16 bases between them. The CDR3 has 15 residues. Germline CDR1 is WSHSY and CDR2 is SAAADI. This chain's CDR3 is CASGGWGVDTGELFF. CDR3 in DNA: TGCGCCAGCGGTGGTTGGGGGGTGGACACCGGGGAGCTGTTTTTT.

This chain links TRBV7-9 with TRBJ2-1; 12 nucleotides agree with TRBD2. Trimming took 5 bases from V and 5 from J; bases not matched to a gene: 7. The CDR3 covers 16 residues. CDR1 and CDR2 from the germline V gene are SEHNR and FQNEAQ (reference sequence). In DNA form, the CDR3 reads TGTGCCAGCAGCGGCGGACTAGCGGGATTTCACAATGAGCAGTTCTTC. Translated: CASSGGLAGFHNEQFF.

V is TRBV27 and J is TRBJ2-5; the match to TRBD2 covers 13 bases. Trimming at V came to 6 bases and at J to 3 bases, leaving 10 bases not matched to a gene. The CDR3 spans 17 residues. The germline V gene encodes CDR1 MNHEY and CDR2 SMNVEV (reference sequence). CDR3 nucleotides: TGTGCCAGCAGAGGGACTAGCGGGAAAGGCGGCGAAGAGACCCAGTACTTC. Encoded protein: CASRGTSGKGGEETQYF.

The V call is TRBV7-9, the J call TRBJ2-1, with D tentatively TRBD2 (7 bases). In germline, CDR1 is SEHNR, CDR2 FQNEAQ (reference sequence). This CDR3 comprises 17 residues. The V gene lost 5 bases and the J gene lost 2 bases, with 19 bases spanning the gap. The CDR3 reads CASSPYPDSGTYNEQFF. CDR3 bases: TGTGCCAGCAGCCCTTACCCGGACAGCGGGACCTACAATGAGCAGTTCTTC.

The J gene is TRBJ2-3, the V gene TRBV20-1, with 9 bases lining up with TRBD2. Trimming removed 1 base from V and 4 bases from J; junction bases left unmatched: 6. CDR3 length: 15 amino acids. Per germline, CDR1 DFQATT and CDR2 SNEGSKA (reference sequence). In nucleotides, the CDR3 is TGCAGTGCTAGAGGATGGCGGGAGGGCTCAGATACGCAGTATTTT. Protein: CSARGWREGSDTQYF.

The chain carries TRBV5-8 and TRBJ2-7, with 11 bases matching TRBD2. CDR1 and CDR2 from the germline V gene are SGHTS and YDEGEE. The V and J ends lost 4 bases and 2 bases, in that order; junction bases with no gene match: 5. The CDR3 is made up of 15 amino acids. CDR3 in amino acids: CASSLLAGETYEQYF. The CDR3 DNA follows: TGTGCCAGCAGCCTACTAGCGGGAGAAACCTACGAGCAGTACTTC. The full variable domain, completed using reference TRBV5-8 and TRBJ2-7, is EAGVTQSPTHLIKTRGQQATLRCSPISGHTSVYWYQQALGLGLQFLLWYDEGEERNRGNFPPRFSGRQFPNYSSELNVNALELEDSALYLCASSLLAGETYEQYFGPGTRLTVT.

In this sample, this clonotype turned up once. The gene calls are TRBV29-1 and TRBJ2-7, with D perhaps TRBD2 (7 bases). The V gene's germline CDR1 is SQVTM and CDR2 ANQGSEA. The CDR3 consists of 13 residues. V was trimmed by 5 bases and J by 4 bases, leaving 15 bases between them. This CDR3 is CSVLKGEGYEQYF. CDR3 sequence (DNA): TGCAGCGTTCTTAAGGGGGAGGGATACGAGCAGTACTTC.

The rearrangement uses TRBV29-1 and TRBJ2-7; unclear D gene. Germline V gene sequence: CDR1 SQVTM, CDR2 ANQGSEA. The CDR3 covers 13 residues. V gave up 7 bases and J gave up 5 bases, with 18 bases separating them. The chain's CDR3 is CSASPEDRNEQYF. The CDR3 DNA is TGCAGCGCATCTCCTGAGGATAGGAACGAGCAGTACTTC.

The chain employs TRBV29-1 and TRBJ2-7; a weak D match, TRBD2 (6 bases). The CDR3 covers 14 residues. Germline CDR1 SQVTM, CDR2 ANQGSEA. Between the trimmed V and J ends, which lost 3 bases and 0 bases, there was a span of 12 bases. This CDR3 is CSVEEGTSSYEQYF. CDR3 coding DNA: TGCAGCGTTGAGGAGGGAACTAGCTCCTACGAGCAGTACTTC.

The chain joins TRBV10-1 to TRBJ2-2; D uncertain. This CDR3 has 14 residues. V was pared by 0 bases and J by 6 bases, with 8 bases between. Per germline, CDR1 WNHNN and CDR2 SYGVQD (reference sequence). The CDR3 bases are TGCGCCAGCAGTGAGTCTAAAGGAGCCGGGGAGCTGTTTTTT. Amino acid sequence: CASSESKGAGELFF.

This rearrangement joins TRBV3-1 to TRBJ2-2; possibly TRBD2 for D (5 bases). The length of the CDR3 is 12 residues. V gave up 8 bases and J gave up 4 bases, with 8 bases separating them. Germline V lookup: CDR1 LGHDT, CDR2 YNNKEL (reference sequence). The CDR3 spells CASVTSTGELFF. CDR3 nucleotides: TGTGCCAGCGTTACTAGCACCGGGGAGCTGTTTTTT.

The CDR3 region is CASSYLDSLETQYF. In nucleotides, the CDR3 is TGTGCCAGCAGTTACCTGGATTCGTTGGAGACCCAGTACTTC. This rearrangement joins TRBV6-5 to TRBJ2-5; D is unclear. The germline V and J ends were trimmed by 2 bases and 5 bases, with 12 bases remaining between them. CDR1 is MNHEY, CDR2 SVGAGI, per germline. The CDR3 consists of 14 residues.

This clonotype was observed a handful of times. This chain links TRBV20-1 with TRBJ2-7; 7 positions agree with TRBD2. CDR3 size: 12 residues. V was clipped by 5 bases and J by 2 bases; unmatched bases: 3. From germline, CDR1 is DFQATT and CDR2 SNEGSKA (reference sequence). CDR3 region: CSAPRGAYEQYF. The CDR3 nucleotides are TGCAGTGCTCCCCGGGGGGCCTACGAGCAGTACTTC.

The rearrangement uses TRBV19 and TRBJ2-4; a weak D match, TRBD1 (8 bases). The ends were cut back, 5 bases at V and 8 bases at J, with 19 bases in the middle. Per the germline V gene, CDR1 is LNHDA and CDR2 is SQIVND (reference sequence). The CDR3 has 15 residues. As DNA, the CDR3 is TGTGCCAGTAGTGTCATCGACAGGGGAGGGGACATTCAGTACTTC. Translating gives CASSVIDRGGDIQYF. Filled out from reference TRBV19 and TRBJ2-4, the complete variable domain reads DGGITQSPKYLFRKEGQNVTLSCEQNLNHDAMYWYRQDPGQGLRLIYYSQIVNDFQKGDIAEGYSVSREKKESFPLTVTSAQKNPTAFYLCASSVIDRGGDIQYFGAGTRLSVL.

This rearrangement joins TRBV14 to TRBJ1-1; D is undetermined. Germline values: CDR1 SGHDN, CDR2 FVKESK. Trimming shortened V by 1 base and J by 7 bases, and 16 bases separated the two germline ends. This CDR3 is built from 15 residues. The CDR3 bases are TGTGCCAGCAGCCAAGCCAGGCTTCCAACGAGTGAAGCTTTCTTT. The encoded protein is CASSQARLPTSEAFF.